Sequencing of this T cell receptor (beta chain) was carried out in a study of cytomegalovirus exposure and HLA in healthy donors (dated 2017 in TCRdb). Looking at the study overall: According to a later analysis, the approximately 120 validation repertoires were produced on the same platform as the approximately 690 repertoires of the first cohort. The study combined high-throughput TCR immunosequencing, statistical association of individual TCRs with disease status, and machine learning to predict cytomegalovirus infection status. The study was designed to test whether signatures of past pathogen exposure could be identified by cataloging public T cell receptors. A separate validation cohort of more than 100 different subjects was used in addition to the roughly 620-subject first cohort.

Libraries were built with the immunoSEQ multiplex PCR assay. On the study's bioinformatics: A statistical classification framework was built to diagnose cytomegalovirus status from the catalog of TCR beta chain sequences. Here the immuneACCESS table is served through TCRdb, limited to in-frame sequences with V and J called. Missing clones are a known gap in these copies; in checked studies unresolved V genes cover under half, and the rest lacks a known reason. The DNA gave D and trimming, while V, J and clone size come from that table. Counted in this sample were roughly 200,000 clones; roughly 86% of them appeared once. Together, the top ten hold about 7.2% of the sample. What the work shows at the level of the full study, not this receptor alone: All 130 or so repertoires were used to score co-occurrence in the validation cohort in a later analysis, because that analysis had no HLA typing for the cohort. It was suggested by the authors that the approach could potentially be generalized to other disease states and immunological phenotypes. The classifier was reported to diagnose cytomegalovirus status with high specificity and sensitivity in both the original and validation cohorts. In a later analysis, TCRs clustered in the first cohort were found to also tend to co-occur in the 120 or so validation repertoires, with approximately 94% of cluster scores above 0. Most TCR sequences were observed very rarely across donors, whereas some public TCRs were present in many individuals. The study gave a list of some 150 TCR beta chains associated with cytomegalovirus. A few of the identified cytomegalovirus-associated TCR beta chains were confirmed in vitro to be specific for cytomegalovirus antigens.

In regard to this clone: This clone's antigen is unknown. No qualities accompany the bases; no much larger clone lies one base away.

V is shortened by 1 base, J by 2 bases, and the region joining them spans 9 bases. Including the terminal cysteine and phenylalanine, the CDR3 comprises 14 residues. Here the CDR3 DNA is all that survives: 42 bases in frame from base 1. Looking up the germline V gene (reference sequence) yields CDR1 MNHEY and CDR2 SMNVEV. Donors formed part of the validation cohort, which comprised some 120 subjects and was distinct from the first cohort of under 800 subjects. The chain is encoded by TRBV27 joined to TRBJ2-7, with the D gene not clear enough to name. The sequenced sample was PBMCs. The TCR comes from a man aged 30-40 years in good health and CMV-seropositive. The nucleotides are TGTGCCAGCAGTTTATACGGCGGAACCTACGAGCAGTACTTC. It specifies CASSLYGGTYEQYF.